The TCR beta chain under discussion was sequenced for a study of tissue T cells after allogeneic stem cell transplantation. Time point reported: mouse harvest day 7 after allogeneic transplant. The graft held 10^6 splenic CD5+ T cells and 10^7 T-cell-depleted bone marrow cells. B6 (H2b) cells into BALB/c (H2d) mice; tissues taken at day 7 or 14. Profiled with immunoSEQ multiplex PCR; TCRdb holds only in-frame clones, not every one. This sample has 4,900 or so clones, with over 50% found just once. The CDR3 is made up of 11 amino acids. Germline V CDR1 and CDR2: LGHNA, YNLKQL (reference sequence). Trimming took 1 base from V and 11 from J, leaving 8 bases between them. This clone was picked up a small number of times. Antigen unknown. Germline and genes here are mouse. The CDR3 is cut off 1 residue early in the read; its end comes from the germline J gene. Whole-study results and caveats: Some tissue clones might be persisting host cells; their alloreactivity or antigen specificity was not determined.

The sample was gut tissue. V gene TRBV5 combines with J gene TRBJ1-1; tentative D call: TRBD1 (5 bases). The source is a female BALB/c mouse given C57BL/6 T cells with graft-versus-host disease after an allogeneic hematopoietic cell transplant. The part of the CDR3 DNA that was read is TGTGCCAGCAGCCAAGGGGGGGACGTCTTC. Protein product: CASSQGGDVF. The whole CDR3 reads CASSQGGDVFF.